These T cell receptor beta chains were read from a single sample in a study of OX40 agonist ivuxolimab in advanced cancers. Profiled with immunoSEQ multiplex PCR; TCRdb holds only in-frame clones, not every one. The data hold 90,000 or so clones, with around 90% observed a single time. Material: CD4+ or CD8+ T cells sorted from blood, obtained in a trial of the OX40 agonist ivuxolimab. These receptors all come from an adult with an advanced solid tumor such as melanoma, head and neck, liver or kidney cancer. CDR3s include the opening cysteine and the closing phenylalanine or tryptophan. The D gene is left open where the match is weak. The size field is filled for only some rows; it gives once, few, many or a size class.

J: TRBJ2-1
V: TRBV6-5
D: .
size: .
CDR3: CASSYGPSEEQFF
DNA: TGTGCCAGCAGTTATGGTCCTTCAGAAGAGCAGTTCTTC

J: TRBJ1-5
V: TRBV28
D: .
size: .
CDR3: CASSFHVSNQPQHF
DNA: TGTGCCAGCAGTTTCCACGTTAGCAATCAGCCCCAGCATTTT

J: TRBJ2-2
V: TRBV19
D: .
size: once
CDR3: CASSISALTGELFF
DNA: TGTGCCAGTAGTATTTCAGCGCTCACCGGGGAGCTGTTTTTT

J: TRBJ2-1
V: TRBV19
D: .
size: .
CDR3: CASRSGYNEQFF
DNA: TGTGCCAGTAGGAGCGGTTACAATGAGCAGTTCTTC

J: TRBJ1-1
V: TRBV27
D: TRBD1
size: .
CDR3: CASSLSGQGLAEAFF
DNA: TGTGCCAGCAGTTTATCTGGACAGGGATTGGCTGAAGCTTTCTTT

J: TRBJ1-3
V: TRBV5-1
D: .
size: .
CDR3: CASSLGAGGSGNTIYF
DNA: TGCGCCAGCAGCTTGGGGGCAGGCGGCTCTGGAAACACCATATATTTT

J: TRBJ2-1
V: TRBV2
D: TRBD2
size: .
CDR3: CASRGLAGDPNWGEQFF
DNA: TGTGCCAGCAGGGGACTAGCGGGAGATCCTAATTGGGGTGAGCAGTTCTTC

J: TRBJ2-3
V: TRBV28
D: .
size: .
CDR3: CASSLPEGARDTQYF
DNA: TGTGCCAGCAGTTTACCGGAGGGGGCTCGGGATACGCAGTATTTT

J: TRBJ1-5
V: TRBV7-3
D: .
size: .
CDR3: CASSAGLNQPQHF
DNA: TGTGCCAGCAGCGCCGGACTAAATCAGCCCCAGCATTTT

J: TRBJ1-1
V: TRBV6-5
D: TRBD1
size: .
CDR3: CASSYLLTGVGGAFF
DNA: TGTGCCAGCAGTTATTTGCTGACAGGGGTAGGTGGAGCTTTCTTT

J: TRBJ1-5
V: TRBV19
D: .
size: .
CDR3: CASSIRDSNQPQHF
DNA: TGTGCCAGTAGTATAAGGGATAGCAATCAGCCCCAGCATTTT

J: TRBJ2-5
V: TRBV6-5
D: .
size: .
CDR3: CASRTTGPGTQYF
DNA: TGTGCCAGCAGGACTACAGGCCCGGGGACCCAGTACTTC

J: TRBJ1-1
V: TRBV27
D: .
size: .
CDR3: CASSLVGGITEAFF
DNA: TGTGCCAGCAGTCTAGTCGGGGGCATCACTGAAGCTTTCTTT

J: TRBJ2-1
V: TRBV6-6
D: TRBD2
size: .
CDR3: CASSLAGRADNEQFF
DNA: TGTGCCAGCAGCCTAGCGGGTAGGGCGGACAATGAGCAGTTCTTC

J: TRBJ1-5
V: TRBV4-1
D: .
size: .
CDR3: CASSGVHSNQPQHF
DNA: TGCGCCAGCTCGGGGGTACATAGCAATCAGCCCCAGCATTTT

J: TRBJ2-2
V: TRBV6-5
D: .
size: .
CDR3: CASSYLETGELFF
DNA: TGTGCCAGCAGTTATCTCGAGACCGGGGAGCTGTTTTTT

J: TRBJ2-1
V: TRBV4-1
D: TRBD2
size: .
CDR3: CASRQGLAGGISYNEQFF
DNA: TGCGCCAGCAGACAGGGACTAGCGGGGGGAATCTCATACAATGAGCAGTTCTTC